This T cell receptor (beta chain) originates from a study of blood T cell repertoires in COVID-19 (dated by TCRdb to about 2020). Describing the broader study: Samples from collaborators originated in the United States, Italy and Spain and spanned both the acute and convalescent phases of COVID-19. Deeply sampled blood TCRbeta repertoires from subjects exposed to, actively infected with, or recovered from COVID-19 were included in the dataset. Where HLA class I and class II types were available, the types were taken from metadata supplied by the sample provider, not from assay-based typing. The samples were drawn from the first 160 participants of the ongoing ImmuneRACE study and from roughly 1,300 subjects provided by 6 global collaborators. Nearly every sample came with metadata listing a de-identified subject ID, COVID-19 status, age in years and sex. The repertoires were made available in a free public database intended to serve as a resource for research on the immune response to SARS-CoV-2. The prospective study material was composed of cDNA or gDNA derived from T cells, B-cell-depleted T cells, or PBMCs. Points the paper makes about the study in general: The amount of clinical and demographic metadata varied by source and participant and was provided uncurated.

TCRbeta CDR3 regions were amplified from genomic DNA by means of the immunoSEQ Assay, a bias-controlled multiplex PCR. Processing in the source paper ran as follows. Within the assay, amplification of reference gene primers was used to estimate how many nucleated cells each sample contained. To quantify the absolute abundance of each unique TCRbeta CDR3 rearrangement, sequence reads were collapsed and filtered. Productive Simpson clonality was computed per sample as the square root of Simpson's diversity index over productive rearrangements. What TCRdb holds here is the immuneACCESS table cut down to in-frame rearrangements. Part of the clones is not present; checked against another copy, under half of the missing clones reflect an unresolved V gene, and the others are unexplained. That table furnishes V, J and clone size, whereas the DNA furnished D and trimming. A total of over 100,000 clones appear in this sample, just under 90% of them only once. The ten largest clones capture approximately 1% of the sample.

The collaborating institutions used their own protocols to collect whole blood in K2EDTA tubes. For TCRbeta analysis, collaborators shipped samples as frozen whole blood, isolated PBMCs, or DNA extracted from either of those sample types. This clone occurred a few times. Its cognate antigen has yet to be identified. It has no much larger one-base neighbor in the sample; base qualities were not kept. V is pruned by 4 bases and J by 5 bases, leaving 7 bases of the junction without a gene match. CDR1 and CDR2 were assigned from the germline V gene as MGHRA and YSYEKL. The CDR3, cysteine through phenylalanine, is 15 amino acids long. The sequence is cut down to CDR3 DNA, 45 bases in frame from base 1.

The clonotype comes from a human donor in a cohort sampled during active COVID-19. Sample: peripheral blood. This sequence uses TRBV4-1 and TRBJ1-5, and 8 junction bases match TRBD1. The CDR3 amino acid sequence is: CASSPGQGGYQPQHF. The DNA reads TGCGCCAGCAGCCCTGGACAGGGAGGATATCAGCCCCAGCATTTT.